The TCR beta chain described here comes from a study of T cell responses to AZD1222 COVID-19 vaccine. This CDR3 is 19 amino acids long. The table came from immunoSEQ multiplex PCR; TCRdb's copy has only in-frame clones and leaves some out. The table records 20,000 or so clones, 81% of them present only once. General study results and limits: At baseline, just a handful of AZD1222 recipients tested seropositive. Most donors were white British, females outnumbered males, and clonal diversity was possibly underestimated. It was only after the peak T cell response that any repertoires were sampled.

To note about this clone: The antigen is unknown.

Sequences were derived from peripheral blood, sampled 28 days after the second AZD1222 dose. The sequence came from an adult who received the AZD1222 COVID-19 vaccine. The chain combines TRBV21-1 with TRBJ2-3; the table's D gene call, TRBD2, was not cross checked with the DNA. TRBV21-1 is recorded as a pseudogene. CDR3 nucleotides: TGTGCCAGCAGCATGGACAGTTTAGAAACTAGCGGAGGCACAGATACGCAGTATTTT. Its translation: CASSMDSLETSGGTDTQYF.